The T cell receptor (beta chain) under discussion was sequenced for a study of tumor-infiltrating lymphocytes in primary liver carcinoma. RNA isolated from unsorted whole blood supplied the blood RNA, with germline DNA also extracted. The authors made TCR beta cDNA from approximately 490 ng total RNA with a constant-region primer. Libraries for TCR beta were built through three nested multiplex PCR rounds, which together made up a slightly modified ARM-PCR procedure. TCRdb re-called the multiplex PCR reads through MiXCR, storing one row per CDR3 protein. The table includes 310,000 or so distinct CDR3 sequences, around 60% detected once. This TCR was sampled from a man aged 35 to 55 with primary liver carcinoma and hepatitis B virus infection. The specimen sequenced was peripheral blood.

The CDR3 DNA sequence: TGTGCCAGCAGGTTATCAGGAGCCTACAATGAGCAGTTCTTC. It encodes CASRLSGAYNEQFF. The V and J genes are TRBV11-2 and TRBJ2-1; D unresolved. Germline CDR1 is SGHAT and CDR2 is FQNNGV. CDR3 length equals 14 residues. Trimming stripped 6 bases from V and 2 bases from J, with 11 bases between.